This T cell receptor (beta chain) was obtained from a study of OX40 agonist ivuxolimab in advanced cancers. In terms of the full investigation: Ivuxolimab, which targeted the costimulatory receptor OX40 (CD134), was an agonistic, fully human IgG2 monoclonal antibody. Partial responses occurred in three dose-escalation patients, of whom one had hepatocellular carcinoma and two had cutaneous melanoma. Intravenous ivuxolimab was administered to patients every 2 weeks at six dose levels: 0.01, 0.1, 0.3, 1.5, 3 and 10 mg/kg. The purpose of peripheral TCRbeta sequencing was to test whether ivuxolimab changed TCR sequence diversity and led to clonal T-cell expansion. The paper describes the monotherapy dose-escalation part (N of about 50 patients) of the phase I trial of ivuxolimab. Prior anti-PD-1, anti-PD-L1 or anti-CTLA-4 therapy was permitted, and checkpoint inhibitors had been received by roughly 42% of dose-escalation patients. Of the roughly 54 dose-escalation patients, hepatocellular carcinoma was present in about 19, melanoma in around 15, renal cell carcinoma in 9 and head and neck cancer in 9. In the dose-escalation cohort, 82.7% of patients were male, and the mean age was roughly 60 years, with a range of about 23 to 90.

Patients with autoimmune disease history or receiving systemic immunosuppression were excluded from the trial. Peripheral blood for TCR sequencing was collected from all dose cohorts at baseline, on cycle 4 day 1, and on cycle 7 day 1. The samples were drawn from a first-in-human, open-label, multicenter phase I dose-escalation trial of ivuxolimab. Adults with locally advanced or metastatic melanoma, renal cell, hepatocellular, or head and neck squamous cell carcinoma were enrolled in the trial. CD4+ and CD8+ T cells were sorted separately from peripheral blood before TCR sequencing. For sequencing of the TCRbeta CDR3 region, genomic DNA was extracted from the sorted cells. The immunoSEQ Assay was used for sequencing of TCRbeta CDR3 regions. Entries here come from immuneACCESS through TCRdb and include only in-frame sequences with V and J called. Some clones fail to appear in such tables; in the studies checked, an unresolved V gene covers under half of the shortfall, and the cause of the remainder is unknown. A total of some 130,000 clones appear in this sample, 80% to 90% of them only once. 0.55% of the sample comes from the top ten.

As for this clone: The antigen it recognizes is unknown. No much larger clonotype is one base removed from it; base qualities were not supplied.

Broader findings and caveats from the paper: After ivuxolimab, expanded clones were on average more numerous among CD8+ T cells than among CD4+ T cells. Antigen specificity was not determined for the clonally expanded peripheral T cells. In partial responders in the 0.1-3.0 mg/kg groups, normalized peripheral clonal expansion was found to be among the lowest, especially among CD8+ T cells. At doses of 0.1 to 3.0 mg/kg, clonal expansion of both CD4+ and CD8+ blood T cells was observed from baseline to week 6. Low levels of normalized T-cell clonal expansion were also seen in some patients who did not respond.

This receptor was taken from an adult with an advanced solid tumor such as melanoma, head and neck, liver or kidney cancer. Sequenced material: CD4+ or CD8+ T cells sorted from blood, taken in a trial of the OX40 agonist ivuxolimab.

The nucleotide sequence reads TGTGCCAGCCCGGGACTAGCGGGGAGCACAGATACGCAGTATTTT. Its amino acids are CASPGLAGSTDTQYF. The chain was built from TRBV21-1 and TRBJ2-3; TRBD2 is the table's D call, not checked against the DNA. TRBV21-1 is a pseudogene. From its cysteine to its phenylalanine, the CDR3 spans 15 amino acids. The read is trimmed to its CDR3 DNA, 45 bases read in frame from base 1.